The T cell receptor beta chain under discussion was sequenced for a study of blood T cell repertoires in COVID-19. Study-wide context: Acute and convalescent COVID-19 samples came from the United States, Italy and Spain.

V lost 5 bases, J lost 0 bases, and 17 bases lay in between. CDR3 length: 18 amino acids. The V gene's germline CDR1 is SGHVS and CDR2 FNYEAQ. The data were produced by immunoSEQ multiplex PCR, yet TCRdb's version contains in-frame clones alone and is incomplete. This table holds about 140,000 clones, roughly 88% found once. Ages ranged from about 18 to 89 years, with residence in some 25 US areas. Within 2 weeks of study entry, exposed participants had contacted a PCR-confirmed or clinician-diagnosed COVID-19 case. This clonotype was obtained from a man aged 65 to 85 who had been exposed to COVID-19. The chain uses TRBV7-6 and TRBJ1-6; D may be TRBD1 (5 bases). The sample taken for sequencing was PBMCs or T cells enriched from blood (not recorded which). The CDR3 region has the DNA TGTGCCAGCAGCACAACCACTCCAGGGCGCTCCTATAATTCACCCCTCCACTTT. Amino acid sequence: CASSTTTPGRSYNSPLHF.